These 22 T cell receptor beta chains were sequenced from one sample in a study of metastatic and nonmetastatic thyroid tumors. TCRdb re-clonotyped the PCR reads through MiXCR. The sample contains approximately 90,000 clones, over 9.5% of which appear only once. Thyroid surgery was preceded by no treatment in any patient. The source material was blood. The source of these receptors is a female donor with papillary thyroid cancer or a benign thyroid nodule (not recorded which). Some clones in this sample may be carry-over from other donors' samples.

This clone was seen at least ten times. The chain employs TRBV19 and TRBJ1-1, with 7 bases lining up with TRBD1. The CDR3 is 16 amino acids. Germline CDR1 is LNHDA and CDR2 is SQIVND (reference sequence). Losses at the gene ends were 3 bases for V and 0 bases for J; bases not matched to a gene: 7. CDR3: CASSIWWDSVNTEAFF. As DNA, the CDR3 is TGTGCCAGTAGTATTTGGTGGGACAGCGTGAACACTGAAGCTTTCTTT.

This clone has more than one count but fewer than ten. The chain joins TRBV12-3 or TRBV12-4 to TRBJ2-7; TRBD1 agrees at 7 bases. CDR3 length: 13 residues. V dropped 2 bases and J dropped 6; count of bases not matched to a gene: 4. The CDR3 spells CASSLRGGGEQYF. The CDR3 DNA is TGTGCCAGCAGTTTAAGAGGGGGCGGCGAGCAGTACTTC.

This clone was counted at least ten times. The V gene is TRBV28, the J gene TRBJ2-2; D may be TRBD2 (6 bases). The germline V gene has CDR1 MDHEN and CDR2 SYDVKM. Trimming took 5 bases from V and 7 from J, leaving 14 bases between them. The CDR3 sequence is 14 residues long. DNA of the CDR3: TGTGCCAGCAGTCCCCCCCTGGGGGGCGGGGAGCTGTTTTTT. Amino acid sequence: CASSPPLGGGELFF.

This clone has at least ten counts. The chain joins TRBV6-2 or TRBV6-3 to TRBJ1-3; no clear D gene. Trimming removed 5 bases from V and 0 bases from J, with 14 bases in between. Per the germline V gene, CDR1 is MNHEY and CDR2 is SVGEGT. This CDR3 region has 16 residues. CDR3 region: CASSPKARPSGNTIYF. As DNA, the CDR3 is TGTGCCAGCAGTCCTAAGGCGCGGCCCTCTGGAAACACCATATATTTT.

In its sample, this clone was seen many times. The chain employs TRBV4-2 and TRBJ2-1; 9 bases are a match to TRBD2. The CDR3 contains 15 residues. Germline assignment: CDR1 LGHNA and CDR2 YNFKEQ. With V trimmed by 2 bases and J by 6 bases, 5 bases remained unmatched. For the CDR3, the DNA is TGTGCCAGCAGCCAAATAGCGGGAGTGTTCAATGAGCAGTTCTTC. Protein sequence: CASSQIAGVFNEQFF.

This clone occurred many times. This CDR3 is CASSIWSGSPLASGYEQYF. Here the CDR3 DNA reads TGTGCCAGTAGTATTTGGTCTGGCAGCCCACTAGCGTCGGGTTACGAGCAGTACTTC. The chain recombines TRBV19 with TRBJ2-7; 7 positions agree with TRBD2. J gave up 4 bases and V 3 bases, and 21 bases lay outside the gene matches. There are 19 residues in the CDR3. Looked up from germline, CDR1 is LNHDA and CDR2 is SQIVND (reference sequence).

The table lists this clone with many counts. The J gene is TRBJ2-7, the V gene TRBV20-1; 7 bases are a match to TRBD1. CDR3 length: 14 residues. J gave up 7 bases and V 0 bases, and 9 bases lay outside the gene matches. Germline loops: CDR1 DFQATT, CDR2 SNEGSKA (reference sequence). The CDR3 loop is CSARDRDRLLEQYF. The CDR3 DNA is TGCAGTGCTAGAGATCGGGACAGACTATTGGAGCAGTACTTC.

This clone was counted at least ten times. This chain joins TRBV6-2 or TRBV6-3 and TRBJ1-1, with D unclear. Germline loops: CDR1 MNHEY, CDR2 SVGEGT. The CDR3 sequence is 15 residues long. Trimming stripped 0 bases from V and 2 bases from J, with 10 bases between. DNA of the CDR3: TGTGCCAGCAGTTACTCGAGGCGAGTCAACACTGAAGCTTTCTTT. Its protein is CASSYSRRVNTEAFF.

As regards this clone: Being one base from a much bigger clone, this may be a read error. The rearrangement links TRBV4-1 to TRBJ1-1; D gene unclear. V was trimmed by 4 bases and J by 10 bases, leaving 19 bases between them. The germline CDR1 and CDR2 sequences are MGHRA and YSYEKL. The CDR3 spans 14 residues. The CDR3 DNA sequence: TGCGCCAGCAGCCCGATCTCCTGGGAGCGGGGAGCTTTCTTT. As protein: CASSPISWERGAFF.

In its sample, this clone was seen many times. The CDR3, as DNA: TGTGCCAGTAGTGCGAGGGATCAGCCCCAGCATTTT. Translated: CASSARDQPQHF. This chain links TRBV19 with TRBJ1-5; D is ambiguous. V dropped 5 bases and J dropped 5 bases, with 7 bases sitting between them. The V gene's germline CDR1 is LNHDA and CDR2 SQIVND (reference sequence). The CDR3 loop spans 12 amino acids.

CDR3 sequence reads: CASSSERGREQFF. The CDR3 DNA reads TGTGCCAGCAGCTCGGAGCGGGGCAGGGAGCAGTTCTTC. This sequence joins TRBV5-6 and TRBJ2-1; 7 positions match TRBD2. After removal of 3 bases from V and 10 bases from J, the junction contained 7 bases not matched to a gene. Germline loops: CDR1 SGHDT, CDR2 YYEEEE. CDR3 length: 13 residues.

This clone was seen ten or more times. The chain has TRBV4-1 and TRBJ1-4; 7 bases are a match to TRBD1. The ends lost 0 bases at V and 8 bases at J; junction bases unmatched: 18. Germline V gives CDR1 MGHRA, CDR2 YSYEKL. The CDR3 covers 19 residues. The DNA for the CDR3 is TGCGCCAGCAGCCAAGATTGGGGGTTGGAGGGGGCGACTTACGAAAAACTGTTTTTT. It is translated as CASSQDWGLEGATYEKLFF.

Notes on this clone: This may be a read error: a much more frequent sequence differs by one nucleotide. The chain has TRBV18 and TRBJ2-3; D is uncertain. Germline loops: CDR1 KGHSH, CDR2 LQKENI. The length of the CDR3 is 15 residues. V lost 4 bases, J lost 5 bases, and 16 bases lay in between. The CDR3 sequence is CASSRTISTQDTQYF. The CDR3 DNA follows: TGTGCCAGCTCACGTACGATCTCTACCCAAGATACGCAGTATTTT.

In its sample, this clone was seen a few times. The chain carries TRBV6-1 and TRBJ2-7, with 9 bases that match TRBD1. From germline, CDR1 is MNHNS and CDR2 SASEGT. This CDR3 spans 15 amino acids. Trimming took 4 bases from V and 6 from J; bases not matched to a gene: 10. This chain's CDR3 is CASSVGPTGGGEQYF. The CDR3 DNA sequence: TGTGCCAGCAGTGTAGGGCCCACAGGGGGCGGCGAGCAGTACTTC.

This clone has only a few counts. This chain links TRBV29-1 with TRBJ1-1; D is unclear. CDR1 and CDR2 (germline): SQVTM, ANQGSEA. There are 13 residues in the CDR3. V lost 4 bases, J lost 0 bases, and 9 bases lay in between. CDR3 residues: CSVVVSLNTEAFF. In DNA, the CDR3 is TGCAGCGTTGTAGTTTCCCTGAACACTGAAGCTTTCTTT. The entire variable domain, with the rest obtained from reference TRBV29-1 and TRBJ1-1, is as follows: SAVISQKPSRDICQRGTSLTIQCQVDSQVTMMFWYRQQPGQSLTLIATANQGSEATYESGFVIDKFPISRPNLTFSTLTVSNMSPEDSSIYLCSVVVSLNTEAFFGQGTRLTVV.

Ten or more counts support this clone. The CDR3 DNA follows: TGTGCCAGCCGGGGGGGGACAGGGGACCTCTCTGGAAACACCATATATTTT. Protein sequence: CASRGGTGDLSGNTIYF. The V and J genes are TRBV28 and TRBJ1-3; 10 nucleotides match TRBD1. Looked up from germline, CDR1 is MDHEN and CDR2 is SYDVKM. Trimming at V came to 8 bases and at J to 0 bases, leaving 10 bases not matched to a gene. The CDR3 length is 17 residues.

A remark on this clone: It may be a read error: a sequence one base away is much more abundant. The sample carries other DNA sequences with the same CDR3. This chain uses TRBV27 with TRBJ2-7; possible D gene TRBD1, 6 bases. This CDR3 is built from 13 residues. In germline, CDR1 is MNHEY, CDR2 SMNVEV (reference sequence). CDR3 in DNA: TGCGCCAGCAGCTCGGACAGCTCCTACGAGCAGTACTTC. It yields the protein CASSSDSSYEQYF.

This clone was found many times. This chain's CDR3 is CASSHGDSHKVTQYF. For the CDR3, the DNA is TGCGCCAGCAGTCACGGGGACTCGCATAAGGTTACGCAGTATTTT. V is TRBV10-1 and J is TRBJ2-3, with D possibly TRBD2 on 6 matching bases. The V gene's germline CDR1 is WNHNN and CDR2 SYGVQD (reference sequence). This CDR3 spans 15 amino acids. V was shortened by 5 bases and J by 8 bases, with 20 bases between the two germline ends.

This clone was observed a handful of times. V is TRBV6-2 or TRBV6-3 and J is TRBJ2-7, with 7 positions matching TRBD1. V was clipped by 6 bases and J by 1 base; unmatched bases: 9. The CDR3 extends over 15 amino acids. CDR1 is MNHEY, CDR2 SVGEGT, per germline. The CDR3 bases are TGTGCCAGCAGCCATGACAGGGTGAGATCCTACGAGCAGTACTTC. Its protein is CASSHDRVRSYEQYF.

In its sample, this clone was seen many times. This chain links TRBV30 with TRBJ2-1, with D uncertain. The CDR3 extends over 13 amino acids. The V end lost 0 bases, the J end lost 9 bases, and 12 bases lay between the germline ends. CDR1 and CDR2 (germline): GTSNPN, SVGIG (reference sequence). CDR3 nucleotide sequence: TGTGCCTGGAGTGTAGTTCTTTTAGTTGAGCAGTTCTTC. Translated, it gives CAWSVVLLVEQFF.

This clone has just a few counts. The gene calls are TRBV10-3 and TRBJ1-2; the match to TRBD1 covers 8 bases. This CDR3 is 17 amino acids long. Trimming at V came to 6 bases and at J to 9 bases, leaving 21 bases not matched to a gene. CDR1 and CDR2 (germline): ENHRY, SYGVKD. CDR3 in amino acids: CAISSSGTGGYLSCYTF. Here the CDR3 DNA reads TGTGCCATCAGCTCCTCCGGGACAGGCGGGTATCTCAGTTGCTACACCTTC.

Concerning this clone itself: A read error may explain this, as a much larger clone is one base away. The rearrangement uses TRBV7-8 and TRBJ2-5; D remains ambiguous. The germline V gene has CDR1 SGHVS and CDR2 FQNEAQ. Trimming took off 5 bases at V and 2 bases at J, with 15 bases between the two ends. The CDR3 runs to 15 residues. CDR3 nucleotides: TGTGCCAGCAGCAACAAACTAACGGCTCAAGAGACCCAGTACTTC. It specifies CASSNKLTAQETQYF.